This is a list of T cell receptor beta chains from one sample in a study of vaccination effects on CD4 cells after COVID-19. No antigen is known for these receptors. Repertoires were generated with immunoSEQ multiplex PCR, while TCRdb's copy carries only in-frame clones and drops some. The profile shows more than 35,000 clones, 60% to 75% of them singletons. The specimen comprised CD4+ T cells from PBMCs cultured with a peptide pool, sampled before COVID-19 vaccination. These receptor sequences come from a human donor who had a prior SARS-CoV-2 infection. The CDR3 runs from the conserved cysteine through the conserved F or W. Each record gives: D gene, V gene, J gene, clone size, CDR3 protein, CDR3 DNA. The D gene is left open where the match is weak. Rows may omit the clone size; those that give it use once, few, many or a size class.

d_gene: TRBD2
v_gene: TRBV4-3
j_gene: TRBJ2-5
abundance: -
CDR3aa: CASSPRGDRYSGRGETQYF
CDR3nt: TGCGCCAGCAGCCCGCGGGGGGATCGATATAGCGGGAGGGGTGAGACCCAGTACTTC

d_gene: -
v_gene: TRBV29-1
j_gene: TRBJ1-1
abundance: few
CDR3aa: CRKRGSGVTEAFF
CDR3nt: TGCAGGAAGAGGGGTAGCGGAGTCACTGAAGCTTTCTTT

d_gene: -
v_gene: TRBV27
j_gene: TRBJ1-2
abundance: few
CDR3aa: CASRRDSLANYGYTF
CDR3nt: TGTGCCAGCAGACGCGACAGTCTAGCTAACTATGGCTACACCTTC

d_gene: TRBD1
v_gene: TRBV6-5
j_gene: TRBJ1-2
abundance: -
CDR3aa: CASRVWTGVYGYTF
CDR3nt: TGTGCCAGCAGAGTTTGGACAGGTGTCTATGGCTACACCTTC

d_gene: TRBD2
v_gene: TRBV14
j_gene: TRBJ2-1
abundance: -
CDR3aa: CASSQVLAGGPHEQFF
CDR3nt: TGTGCCAGCAGCCAAGTACTAGCGGGGGGGCCCCATGAGCAGTTCTTC

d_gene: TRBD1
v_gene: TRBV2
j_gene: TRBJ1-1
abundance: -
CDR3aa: CASRDRVGGEAFF
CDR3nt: TGTGCCAGCAGGGACAGGGTGGGGGGGGAAGCTTTCTTT

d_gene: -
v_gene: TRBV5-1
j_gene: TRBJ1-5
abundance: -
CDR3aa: CASSLMGLGNQPQHF
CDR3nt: TGCGCCAGCAGCTTGATGGGTTTAGGCAATCAGCCCCAGCATTTT

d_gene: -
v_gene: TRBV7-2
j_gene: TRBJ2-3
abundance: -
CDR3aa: CASSLADSLWGDTQYF
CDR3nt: TGTGCCAGCAGCTTAGCGGACAGTCTTTGGGGTGATACGCAGTATTTT

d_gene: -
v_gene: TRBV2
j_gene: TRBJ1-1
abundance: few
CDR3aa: CASSEDVIGGGDATEAFF
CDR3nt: TGTGCCAGCAGTGAAGACGTGATTGGGGGGGGTGATGCCACTGAAGCTTTCTTT

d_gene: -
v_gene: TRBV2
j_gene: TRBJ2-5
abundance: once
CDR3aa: CASSVGTQEAQETQYF
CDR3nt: TGTGCCAGCAGTGTCGGGACCCAGGAAGCACAAGAGACCCAGTACTTC

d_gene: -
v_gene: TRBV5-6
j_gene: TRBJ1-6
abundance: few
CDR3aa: CASSFAMSSYNSPLHF
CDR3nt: TGTGCCAGCAGCTTCGCCATGAGCTCCTATAATTCACCCCTCCACTTT

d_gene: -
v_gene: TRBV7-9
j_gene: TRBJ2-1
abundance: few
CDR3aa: CASSLAGDLNEQFF
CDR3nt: TGTGCCAGCAGCTTAGCGGGCGATTTAAATGAGCAGTTCTTC

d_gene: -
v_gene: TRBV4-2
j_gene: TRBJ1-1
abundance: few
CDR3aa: CASSQDATGANTEAFF
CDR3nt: TGTGCCAGCAGCCAAGATGCGACAGGTGCTAACACTGAAGCTTTCTTT

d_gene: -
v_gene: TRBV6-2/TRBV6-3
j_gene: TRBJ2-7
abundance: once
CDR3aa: CASSQESDEQYF
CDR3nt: TGTGCCAGCAGTCAGGAATCCGACGAGCAGTACTTC

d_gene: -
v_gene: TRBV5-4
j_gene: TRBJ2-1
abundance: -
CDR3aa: CASSSSPGTFLYNEQFF
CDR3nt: TGTGCCAGCAGCTCCTCGCCGGGGACATTTCTATACAATGAGCAGTTCTTC

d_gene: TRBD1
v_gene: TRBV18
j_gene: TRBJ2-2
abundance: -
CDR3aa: CASSRPGQGATGELFF
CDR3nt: TGTGCCAGCTCACGGCCCGGACAGGGGGCTACCGGGGAGCTGTTTTTT

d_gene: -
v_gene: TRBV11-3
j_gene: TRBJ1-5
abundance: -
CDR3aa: CASSLVAWGARGQPQHF
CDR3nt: TGTGCCAGCAGCTTAGTTGCTTGGGGGGCTAGGGGACAGCCCCAGCATTTT

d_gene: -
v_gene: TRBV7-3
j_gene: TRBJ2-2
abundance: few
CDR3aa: CASSLGANTGELFF
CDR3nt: TGTGCCAGCAGCTTAGGCGCGAACACCGGGGAGCTGTTTTTT

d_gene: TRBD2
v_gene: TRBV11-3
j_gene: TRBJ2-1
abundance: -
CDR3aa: CASSPKKTGGPHNEQFF
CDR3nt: TGTGCCAGCAGCCCGAAGAAAACGGGGGGGCCTCACAATGAGCAGTTCTTC

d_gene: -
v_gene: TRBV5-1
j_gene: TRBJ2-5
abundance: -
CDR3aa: CASSRGVAETQYF
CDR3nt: TGCGCCAGCAGCCGGGGCGTCGCAGAGACCCAGTACTTC

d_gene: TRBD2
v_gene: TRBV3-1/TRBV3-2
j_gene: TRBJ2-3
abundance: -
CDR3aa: CASSPLSGPSTDTQYF
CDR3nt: TGTGCCAGCAGCCCGCTTAGCGGGCCTAGCACAGATACGCAGTATTTT

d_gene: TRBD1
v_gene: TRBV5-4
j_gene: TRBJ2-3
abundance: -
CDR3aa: CASSWDRGLSTDTQYF
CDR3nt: TGTGCCAGCAGCTGGGACAGGGGGCTTTCCACAGATACGCAGTATTTT

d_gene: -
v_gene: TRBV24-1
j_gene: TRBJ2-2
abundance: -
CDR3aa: CATSRTGGQVGELFF
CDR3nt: TGTGCCACCTCCAGAACAGGTGGCCAGGTCGGGGAGCTGTTTTTT

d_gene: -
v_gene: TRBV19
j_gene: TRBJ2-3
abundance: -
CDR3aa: CASSTGDTQYF
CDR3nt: TGTGCCAGTAGTACAGGGGATACGCAGTATTTT

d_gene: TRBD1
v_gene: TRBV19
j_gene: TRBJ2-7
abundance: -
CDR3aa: CASSTYTGTGHFYEQYF
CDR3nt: TGTGCCAGTAGTACATACACCGGGACAGGGCATTTCTACGAGCAGTACTTC

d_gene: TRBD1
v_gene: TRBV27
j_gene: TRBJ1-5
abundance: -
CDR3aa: CASSPRQGVGYSNQPQHF
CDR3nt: TGTGCCAGCAGTCCCAGACAGGGGGTTGGATATAGCAATCAGCCCCAGCATTTT

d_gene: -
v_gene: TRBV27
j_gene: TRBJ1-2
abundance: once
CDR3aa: CASSPASGLGGYTF
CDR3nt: TGTGCCAGCAGCCCTGCTTCAGGGCTAGGTGGCTACACCTTC

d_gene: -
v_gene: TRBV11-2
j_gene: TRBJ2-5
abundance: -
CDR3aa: CASSLDYIRGLQETQYF
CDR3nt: TGTGCCAGCAGCTTAGATTACATCAGAGGGTTGCAAGAGACCCAGTACTTC

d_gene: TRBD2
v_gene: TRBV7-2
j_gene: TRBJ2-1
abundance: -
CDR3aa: CASSLRRGSEQFF
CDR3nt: TGTGCCAGCAGCTTAAGGCGGGGGAGTGAGCAGTTCTTC

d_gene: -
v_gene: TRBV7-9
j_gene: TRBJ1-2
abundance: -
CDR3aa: CASSPPWSYGYTF
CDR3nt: TGTGCCAGCAGCCCCCCGTGGAGCTATGGCTACACCTTC

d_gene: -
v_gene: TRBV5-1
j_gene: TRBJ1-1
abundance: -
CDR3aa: CASSLYGDTEAFF
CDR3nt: TGCGCCAGCAGCTTGTACGGCGACACTGAAGCTTTCTTT

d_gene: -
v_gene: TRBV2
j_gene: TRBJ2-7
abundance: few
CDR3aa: CASSDGRGTYEQYF
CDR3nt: TGTGCCAGCAGTGATGGTCGGGGGACCTACGAGCAGTACTTC

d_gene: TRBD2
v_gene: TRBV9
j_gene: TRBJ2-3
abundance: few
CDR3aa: CASSVELAGGFKTDTQYF
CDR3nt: TGTGCCAGCAGCGTAGAACTAGCGGGAGGATTTAAAACAGATACGCAGTATTTT